This TCR beta chain was sequenced for a study of neurological immune-mediated disorders. This clonotype was seen ten or more times. Sequencing of 15-18 subjects in each run yielded over 160 million TCR-beta sequences. From the 5' RACE reads, TCRdb called clonotypes with MiXCR, one entry per CDR3 protein. The top ten clones hold about 9% of a sample with some 27,000 distinct CDR3 sequences, 6.6% of them seen once. The healthy controls volunteered at a blood bank in Maryland, USA. A total of 2 million PBMCs stored at -80 degrees C provided the unsorted libraries. The V and J ends lost 5 bases and 7 bases, in that order; junction bases with no gene match: 4. The CDR3 totals 15 residues. Germline CDR1 reads ENHRY; CDR2 reads SYGVKD.

The source of this sequence is a woman in her forties or fifties in good health. Sequenced input: PBMCs. This chain connects TRBV10-3 to TRBJ2-1, with TRBD2 matching over 14 bases. CDR3 region: CAISLTSGGANEQFF. The CDR3 DNA reads as TGTGCCATCAGTTTGACTAGCGGGGGGGCGAATGAGCAGTTCTTC.